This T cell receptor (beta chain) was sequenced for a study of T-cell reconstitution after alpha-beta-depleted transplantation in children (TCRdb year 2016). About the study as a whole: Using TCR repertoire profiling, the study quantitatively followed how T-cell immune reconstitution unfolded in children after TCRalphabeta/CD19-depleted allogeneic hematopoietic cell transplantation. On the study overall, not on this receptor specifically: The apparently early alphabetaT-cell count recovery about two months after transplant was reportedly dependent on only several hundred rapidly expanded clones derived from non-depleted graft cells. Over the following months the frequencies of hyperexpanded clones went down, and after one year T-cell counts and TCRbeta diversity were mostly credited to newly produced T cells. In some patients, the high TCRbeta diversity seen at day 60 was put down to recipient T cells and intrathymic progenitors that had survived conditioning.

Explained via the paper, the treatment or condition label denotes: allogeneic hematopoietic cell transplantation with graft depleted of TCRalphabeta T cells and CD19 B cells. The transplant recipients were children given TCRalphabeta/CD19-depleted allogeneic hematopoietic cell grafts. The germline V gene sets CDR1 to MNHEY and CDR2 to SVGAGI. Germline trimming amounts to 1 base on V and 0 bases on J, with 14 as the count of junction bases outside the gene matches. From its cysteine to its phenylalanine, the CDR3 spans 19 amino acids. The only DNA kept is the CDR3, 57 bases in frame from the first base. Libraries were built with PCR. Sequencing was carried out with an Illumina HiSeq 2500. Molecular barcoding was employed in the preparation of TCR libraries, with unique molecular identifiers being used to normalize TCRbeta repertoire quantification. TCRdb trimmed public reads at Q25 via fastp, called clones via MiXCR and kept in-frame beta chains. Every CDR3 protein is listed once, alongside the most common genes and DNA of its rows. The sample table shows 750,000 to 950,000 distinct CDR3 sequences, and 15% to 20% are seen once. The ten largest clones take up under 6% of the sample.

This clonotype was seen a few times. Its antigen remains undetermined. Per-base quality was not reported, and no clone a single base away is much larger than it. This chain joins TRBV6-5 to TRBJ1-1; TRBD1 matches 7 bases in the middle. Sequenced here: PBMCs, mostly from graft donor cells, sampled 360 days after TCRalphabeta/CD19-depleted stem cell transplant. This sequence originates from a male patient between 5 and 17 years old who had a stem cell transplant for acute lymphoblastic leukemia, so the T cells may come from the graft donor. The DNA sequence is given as TGTGCCAGCAGTTACTTAACGTTTTGGACAGGTCGCATGAACACTGAAGCTTTCTTT. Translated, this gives CASSYLTFWTGRMNTEAFF.